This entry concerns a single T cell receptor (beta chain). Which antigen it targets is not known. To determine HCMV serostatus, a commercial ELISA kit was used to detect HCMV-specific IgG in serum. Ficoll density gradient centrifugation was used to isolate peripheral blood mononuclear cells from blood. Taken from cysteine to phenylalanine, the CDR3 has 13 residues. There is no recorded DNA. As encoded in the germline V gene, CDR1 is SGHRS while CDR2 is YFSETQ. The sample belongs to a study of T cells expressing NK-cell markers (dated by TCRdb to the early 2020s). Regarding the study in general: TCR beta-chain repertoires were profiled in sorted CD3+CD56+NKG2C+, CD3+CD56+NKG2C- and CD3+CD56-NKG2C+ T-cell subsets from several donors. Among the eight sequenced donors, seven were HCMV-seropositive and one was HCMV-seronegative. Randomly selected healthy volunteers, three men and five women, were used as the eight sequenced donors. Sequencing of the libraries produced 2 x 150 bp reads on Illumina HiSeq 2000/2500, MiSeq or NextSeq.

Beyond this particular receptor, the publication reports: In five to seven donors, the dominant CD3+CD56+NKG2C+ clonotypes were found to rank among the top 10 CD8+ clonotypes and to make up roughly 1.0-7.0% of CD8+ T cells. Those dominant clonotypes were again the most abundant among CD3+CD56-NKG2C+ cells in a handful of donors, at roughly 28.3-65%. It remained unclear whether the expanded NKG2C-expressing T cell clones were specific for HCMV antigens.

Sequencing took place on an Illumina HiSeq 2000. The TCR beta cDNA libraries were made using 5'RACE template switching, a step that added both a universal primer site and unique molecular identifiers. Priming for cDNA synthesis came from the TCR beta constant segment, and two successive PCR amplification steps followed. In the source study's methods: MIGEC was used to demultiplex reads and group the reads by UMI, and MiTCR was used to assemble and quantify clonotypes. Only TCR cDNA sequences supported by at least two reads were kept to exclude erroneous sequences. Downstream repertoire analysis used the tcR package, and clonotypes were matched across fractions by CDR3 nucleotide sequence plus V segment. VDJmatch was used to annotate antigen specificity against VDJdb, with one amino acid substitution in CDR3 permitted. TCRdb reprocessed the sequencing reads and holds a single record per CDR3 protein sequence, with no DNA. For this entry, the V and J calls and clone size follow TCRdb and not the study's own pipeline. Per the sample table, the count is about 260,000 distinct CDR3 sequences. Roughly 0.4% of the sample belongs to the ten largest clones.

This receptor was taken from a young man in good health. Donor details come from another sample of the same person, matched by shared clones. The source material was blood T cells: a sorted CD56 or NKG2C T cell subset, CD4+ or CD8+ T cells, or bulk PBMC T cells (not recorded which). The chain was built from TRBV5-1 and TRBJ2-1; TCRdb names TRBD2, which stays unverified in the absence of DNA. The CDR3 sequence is CASSFTSGDEQFF.